This T cell receptor (beta chain) was captured in a study of early stage breast cancer tumors. A remark on this clone: Antigen unknown.

The assay was immunoSEQ multiplex PCR, and TCRdb's table has in-frame clones only and misses some. The profile shows more than 65,000 clones, around 80% of them singletons. Germline assignment: CDR1 KGHSH and CDR2 LQKENI. Trimming left V 6 bases short and J 4 bases short, with 12 bases between. The CDR3 extends over 13 amino acids. The study, taken as a whole, reports: Most shared enriched TCRB sequences were commonly generated ones. Functional markers like CD4, CD8 and FOXP3 were missed in bulk sequencing.

The genes are TRBV18 and TRBJ1-1; D is unclear. Sequencing used blood. This TCR derives from a person aged 35 to 50 with breast cancer. This chain's CDR3 is CASSRLGGTEAFF. The CDR3, as DNA: TGTGCCAGCTCCCGCCTTGGCGGCACTGAAGCTTTCTTT. The full variable domain, in which reference TRBV18 and TRBJ1-1 provide the parts outside the CDR3, is NAGVMQNPRHLVRRRGQEARLRCSPMKGHSHVYWYRQLPEEGLKFMVYLQKENIIDESGMPKERFSAEFPKEGPSILRIQQVVRGDSAAYFCASSRLGGTEAFFGQGTRLTVV.